One and the same sample provided the 19 T cell receptor beta chains below, sequenced in a study of cytomegalovirus exposure and HLA in healthy donors. The data were produced by immunoSEQ multiplex PCR, yet TCRdb's version contains in-frame clones alone and is incomplete. The sample lists 200,000 to 250,000 clones, around 86% occurring once. The material sequenced was PBMCs. The receptors come from a woman under 30 in good health and CMV-seropositive.

CDR3 in DNA: TGTGCCAGCAGCATTGCAGGGGGATCCGATGAGACCCAGTACTTC. Its protein is CASSIAGGSDETQYF. The J gene is TRBJ2-5, the V gene TRBV11-3, with 7 nucleotides matching TRBD1. The CDR3 is 15 residues long. V was pared by 5 bases and J by 5 bases, with 11 bases of the junction left unmatched. Germline CDR1 SGHNT, CDR2 YENEEA.

J is TRBJ1-2 and V is TRBV6-5; possibly TRBD1 for D (6 bases). CDR1 MNHEY and CDR2 SVGAGI come from the germline V gene. Trimming removed 0 bases at V and 6 bases at J, with 17 bases between. The CDR3 sequence is 16 residues long. CDR3 nucleotide sequence: TGTGCCAGCAGTTACTCAAGGTCAGGGGATACTCATGGCTACACCTTC. Its translation is CASSYSRSGDTHGYTF.

The chain is built from TRBV5-1 and TRBJ2-5, with a possible D match to TRBD2 (5 bases). Deletions cut 5 bases from V and 2 bases from J, with 16 bases between. CDR3 length equals 15 residues. Per the germline V gene, CDR1 is SGHRS and CDR2 is YFSETQ. CDR3 sequence: CASSFSGNPQETQYF. Here the CDR3 DNA reads TGCGCCAGCAGTTTTTCCGGGAACCCGCAAGAGACCCAGTACTTC.

The CDR3: CAISESTSVADTQYF. The CDR3 DNA follows: TGTGCCATCAGTGAGTCGACTAGCGTGGCAGATACGCAGTATTTT. This sequence joins TRBV10-3 and TRBJ2-3; 8 bases are shared with TRBD2. The CDR3 runs 15 residues. Per germline, CDR1 ENHRY and CDR2 SYGVKD. The junction had 3 bases not matched to a gene; V was cut back by 0 bases and J by 4 bases.

The chain couples TRBV10-3 to TRBJ1-3; D possibly corresponds to TRBD1 (6 bases). Trimming took off 4 bases at V and 4 bases at J, with 8 bases between the two ends. CDR3 length equals 13 residues. Germline V gene sequence: CDR1 ENHRY, CDR2 SYGVKD. CDR3 in amino acids: CAISGTDGNTIYF. The CDR3 DNA reads as TGTGCCATCAGTGGGACAGACGGAAACACCATATATTTT.

The genes are TRBV4-1 and TRBJ2-1; 10 positions agree with TRBD2. CDR1 MGHRA and CDR2 YSYEKL come from the germline V gene. The CDR3 runs to 16 residues. The ends lost 1 base at V and 5 bases at J; junction bases unmatched: 5. CDR3 bases: TGCGCCAGCAGCCAAGGAATTAGCGGGAGGCACAATGAGCAGTTCTTC. It specifies CASSQGISGRHNEQFF.

This chain's CDR3 is CASSFSGTSGYEQYF. CDR3 coding DNA: TGTGCCAGCAGCTTCTCCGGGACTAGCGGCTACGAGCAGTACTTC. The rearrangement uses TRBV28 and TRBJ2-7; the match to TRBD2 covers 11 bases. J gave up 3 bases and V 6 bases, and 7 bases lay outside the gene matches. The germline V gene has CDR1 MDHEN and CDR2 SYDVKM. The CDR3 spans 15 residues.

With respect to this clone: An end of the junction does not agree with germline; a read error may underlie this. This sequence joins TRBV6-6 and TRBJ1-1; D may be TRBD1 (6 bases). The CDR3 runs to 13 residues. Germline values: CDR1 MNHNY, CDR2 SVGAGI (reference sequence). Written as DNA, the CDR3 is TGTGCCAGCAGTTACGGTTACCAGCAGGCACAGGGCTTT. Its protein is CASSYGYQQAQGF.

In DNA form, the CDR3 reads TGTGCCAGCAGCGGAACAGTCGAACACCCGCCCTACGAGCAGTACTTC. Protein product: CASSGTVEHPPYEQYF. The chain is built from TRBV25-1 and TRBJ2-7, with D uncertain. The CDR3 runs 16 residues. V lost 6 bases and J lost 2, with 20 bases in between. Germline V gene lookup returns CDR1 MGHDK and CDR2 SYGVNS.

V gene TRBV9 combines with J gene TRBJ2-6, with unresolved D. V was cut by 4 bases and J by 0 bases, with 11 bases left in between. The CDR3 consists of 16 residues. Germline CDR1 SGDLS, CDR2 YYNGEE. In DNA, the CDR3 is TGTGCCAGCAGCCCCCGAGTCTCCTCTGGGGCCAACGTCCTGACTTTC. This encodes CASSPRVSSGANVLTF.

This chain links TRBV9 with TRBJ2-1, with D tentatively TRBD2 (5 bases). There are 16 residues in the CDR3. Trimming removed 4 bases at V and 3 bases at J, with 17 bases between. Germline CDR1 is SGDLS and CDR2 is YYNGEE. CDR3 bases: TGTGCCAGCAGCCTTCTACTGACGGGAAACTACAATGAGCAGTTCTTC. Protein product: CASSLLLTGNYNEQFF.

As to this clone: The sample holds other DNA sequences that translate to the same CDR3. This chain links TRBV27 with TRBJ2-7, with 7 bases that match TRBD2. Germline lookup yields CDR1 MNHEY and CDR2 SMNVEV (reference sequence). V was pared by 1 base and J by 4 bases, with 1 base of the junction left unmatched. The CDR3 is made up of 13 amino acids. The CDR3 DNA sequence: TGTGCCAGCAGTTTATGGGGGGGGTACGAGCAGTACTTC. It encodes CASSLWGGYEQYF.

The rearrangement links TRBV18 to TRBJ2-7; possibly TRBD2 for D (5 bases). V lost 8 bases and J 3 bases, leaving 8 bases between the germline ends. The CDR3 is 11 residues long. The V gene's germline CDR1 is KGHSH and CDR2 LQKENI. CDR3 in DNA: TGTGCCAGCCGCCGGGACTACGAGCAGTACTTC. Its translation is CASRRDYEQYF.

The V and J genes are TRBV27 and TRBJ1-5, with 7 nucleotides matching TRBD1. V dropped 4 bases and J dropped 0; count of bases not matched to a gene: 6. CDR1 and CDR2 from the germline V gene are MNHEY and SMNVEV (reference sequence). The CDR3 is made up of 16 amino acids. The CDR3 loop is CASSSLTGISNQPQHF. The CDR3 DNA follows: TGTGCCAGCAGTTCTCTGACAGGGATTAGCAATCAGCCCCAGCATTTT.

V usage is TRBV19 and J usage is TRBJ2-7; D unclear. CDR1 and CDR2 from the germline V gene are LNHDA and SQIVND (reference sequence). V lost 10 bases and J 0 bases, leaving 13 bases between the germline ends. The CDR3 contains 13 residues. CDR3 nucleotides: TGTGCCACCGCCTCACTTGGCTCCTACGAGCAGTACTTC. This gives the protein CATASLGSYEQYF.

The V call is TRBV25-1, the J call TRBJ2-5; D is unclear. The germline V gene has CDR1 MGHDK and CDR2 SYGVNS. V lost 4 bases to trimming and J lost 2 bases, with 5 bases between them. The CDR3 loop spans 12 amino acids. CDR3 region: CASSAVQETQYF. DNA of the CDR3: TGTGCCAGCAGTGCAGTACAAGAGACCCAGTACTTC.

This chain joins TRBV5-1 and TRBJ1-5, with 9 bases fitting TRBD1. The J segment lost 1 base and the V segment lost 0 bases, leaving 2 bases of the junction unmatched. The CDR3 length is 16 residues. CDR1 and CDR2 (germline): SGHRS, YFSETQ. CDR3 DNA sequence: TGCGCCAGCAGCTTGGGGGACAGGGAAAGCAATCAGCCCCAGCATTTT. Translated, it gives CASSLGDRESNQPQHF.

CDR3 sequence reads: CASSVDRGGTEAFF. CDR3 in DNA: TGTGCCAGCAGCGTAGACAGGGGAGGCACTGAAGCTTTCTTT. This rearrangement joins TRBV9 to TRBJ1-1, with TRBD1 matching over 7 bases. Germline loops: CDR1 SGDLS, CDR2 YYNGEE. V dropped 0 bases and J dropped 4; count of bases not matched to a gene: 3. The length of the CDR3 is 14 residues.

This clone was observed many times. V is TRBV20-1 and J is TRBJ2-5; D not resolved. This CDR3 contains 11 residues. CDR1 and CDR2 (germline): DFQATT, SNEGSKA (reference sequence). Trimming took off 3 bases at V and 3 bases at J, with 5 bases between the two ends. CDR3 coding DNA: TGCAGTGCTAGCCCCAAAGAGACCCAGTACTTC. This translates into CSASPKETQYF.